A selection of T cell receptor beta chains follows, all from one sample in a study of T cells after yellow fever vaccination. TCRdb processed the 5' RACE reads anew with MiXCR; each CDR3 protein has one entry. The table records over 300,000 distinct CDR3 sequences, over 4% of them present only once. Sequences were derived from PBMCs, sampled 5 days after the yellow fever booster vaccination. Receptor source: a young man who received the YFV17D yellow fever vaccine. Each CDR3 is given with its conserved first and last residue.

j_call | v_call | cdr3_aa
TRBJ2-4 | TRBV5-4 | CASSFRRTAPEDIQYF
TRBJ2-7 | TRBV6-1 | CASMRQGAYEQYF
TRBJ1-5 | TRBV6-1 | CASRVLQFYSNQPQHF
TRBJ1-4 | TRBV12-3/TRBV12-4 | CASSFQRNEKLFF
TRBJ2-1 | TRBV12-3/TRBV12-4 | CASSLDLTYNEQFF
TRBJ1-4 | TRBV18 | CASSPRLNEKLFF
TRBJ1-1 | TRBV5-1 | CASSRTGGNTEAFF
TRBJ2-5 | TRBV28 | CASSPDPEQRGTQYF
TRBJ2-1 | TRBV7-2 | CASSSMTGEEDEQFF
TRBJ2-1 | TRBV18 | CASSQGQGSYNEQFF
TRBJ1-6 | TRBV6-2/TRBV6-3 | CASTRQGNSPLHF
TRBJ2-3 | TRBV5-4 | CASSGVPENTQYF
TRBJ1-4 | TRBV12-3/TRBV12-4 | CASRFYSIGDGNEKLFF
TRBJ1-6 | TRBV4-1 | CASSQDPVTPLHF
TRBJ1-6 | TRBV5-1 | CASSLSPARQGSSYNSPLHF
TRBJ1-1 | TRBV19 | CASSMGQGYTEAFF
TRBJ1-1 | TRBV3-1 | CASSQVPPEAFF
TRBJ2-5 | TRBV20-1 | CSARALTGNQETQYF
TRBJ1-1 | TRBV5-1 | CASATGQGYEAFF
TRBJ2-7 | TRBV18 | CASSPLSGFYEQYF
TRBJ1-1 | TRBV3-1 | CASSHWDRGPAAFF
TRBJ2-7 | TRBV27 | CASSLSGGYSYEQYF
TRBJ2-1 | TRBV5-6 | CASSFDQRGIDEQFF
TRBJ2-1 | TRBV9 | CASTQGGGSYNEQFF
TRBJ2-1 | TRBV11-3 | CASSTRPSGGDYNEQFF
TRBJ2-1 | TRBV24-1 | CATSDSGDAGGSYNEQFF
TRBJ2-5 | TRBV5-1 | CASSYRTRQETQYF
TRBJ2-1 | TRBV6-4 | CASSDSAGGYNEQFF
TRBJ2-4 | TRBV20-1 | CSAREPLAKNIQYF
TRBJ2-1 | TRBV3-1 | CASSQFNINEQFF
TRBJ2-3 | TRBV20-1 | CSARTSDTQYF
TRBJ1-2 | TRBV18 | CASSSPGQGADYGYTF
TRBJ2-1 | TRBV24-1 | CATSEEGDRGSYNEQFF
TRBJ2-3 | TRBV7-2 | CASSSHAREGATQYF
TRBJ2-5 | TRBV19 | CASSMTVIQETQYF
TRBJ2-1 | TRBV4-2 | CASSQGDGPYNEQFF
TRBJ2-5 | TRBV4-2 | CASSQGGEGWGTQYF
TRBJ2-3 | TRBV20-1 | CSAQEDQRGATDTQYF